This TCR beta chain derives from a study of radiotherapy plus CTLA-4 blockade in lung cancer. Measured with immunoSEQ multiplex PCR; TCRdb has only the in-frame clones, and not every one. In the table there are over 30,000 clones, 60% to 80% of which are singletons. Chemo-refractory metastatic non-small-cell lung cancer patients received focal radiation with ipilimumab CTLA-4 blockade. The CDR3 runs to 13 residues. Losses at the gene ends were 2 bases for V and 8 bases for J; bases not matched to a gene: 5. CDR1 is MDHEN, CDR2 SYDVKM, per germline. The TCR originated in a human donor with non-small cell lung cancer whose response to radiotherapy plus ipilimumab could not be evaluated. The V and J genes are TRBV28 and TRBJ1-2; 7 nucleotides line up with TRBD1. The specimen comprised peripheral blood, sampled from a patient treated with radiotherapy plus ipilimumab. This CDR3 is CASSLGRGQGYTF. The CDR3 DNA is TGTGCCAGCAGTTTAGGCAGGGGACAGGGCTACACCTTC.